Below, 15 T cell receptor beta chains from the same sample are listed, as sequenced in a study of blood T cell repertoires in COVID-19. Sequencing was performed with immunoSEQ multiplex PCR; in TCRdb, only in-frame clones are kept and a portion is missing. The table includes under 450,000 clones, approximately 91% detected once. Sequenced sample: peripheral blood. The receptors stem from a woman in her thirties or forties with COVID-19, enrolled during active disease.

The chain has TRBV28 and TRBJ1-3; 7 bases agree with TRBD1. CDR3 length equals 17 residues. Germline V gene data show CDR1 as MDHEN and CDR2 as SYDVKM. V dropped 6 bases and J dropped 0; count of bases not matched to a gene: 11. This chain's CDR3 is CASRMVTGLFSGNTIYF. For the CDR3, the DNA is TGTGCCAGCAGGATGGTGACAGGGCTTTTCTCTGGAAACACCATATATTTT.

The chain employs TRBV6-5 and TRBJ2-7; D not resolved. The CDR3 contains 12 residues. Trimming stripped 8 bases from V and 2 bases from J, with 10 bases between. Germline-derived CDR1 and CDR2 are MNHEY and SVGAGI. The CDR3 is CASGGRAYEQYF. The CDR3 DNA follows: TGTGCCAGCGGCGGCCGAGCCTACGAGCAGTACTTC.

As DNA, the CDR3 is TGTGCCAGCAGTCCGAGGACAGGGGCCTTCTATGGCTACACCTTC. Amino acids: CASSPRTGAFYGYTF. This chain uses TRBV6-5 with TRBJ1-2, with 9 bases lining up with TRBD1. The CDR3 length is 15 residues. The junction had 8 bases not matched to a gene; V was cut back by 5 bases and J by 4 bases. Germline values: CDR1 MNHEY, CDR2 SVGAGI.

With respect to this clone: This sample includes further DNA sequences coding for the same CDR3. The rearrangement uses TRBV30 and TRBJ1-6, with D hard to call. V lost 1 base and J lost 7, with 5 bases in between. This CDR3 contains 12 residues. The germline V gene has CDR1 GTSNPN and CDR2 SVGIG (reference sequence). The CDR3 here is CAWSESNSPLHF. CDR3 nucleotides: TGTGCCTGGAGTGAAAGCAATTCACCCCTCCACTTT.

V gene TRBV7-9 combines with J gene TRBJ1-2; possible D gene TRBD1, 5 bases. V was shortened by 3 bases and J by 4 bases, with 18 bases between the two germline ends. Germline loops: CDR1 SEHNR, CDR2 FQNEAQ (reference sequence). The CDR3 runs 16 residues. CDR3 sequence: CASSLAGGDLSYGYTF. The CDR3 nucleotides read TGTGCCAGCAGCTTGGCGGGGGGGGACTTGAGCTATGGCTACACCTTC.

The V gene is TRBV5-1, the J gene TRBJ2-1, with D possibly being TRBD1 (5 bases). The CDR3 consists of 13 residues. Germline CDR1 reads SGHRS; CDR2 reads YFSETQ. Trimming shortened V by 4 bases and J by 3 bases, and 8 bases separated the two germline ends. The chain's CDR3 is CASSQQGYNEQFF. The DNA of the CDR3 is TGCGCCAGCAGCCAGCAGGGCTACAATGAGCAGTTCTTC. Looking up the rest from reference TRBV5-1 and TRBJ2-1 gives the full variable domain: KAGVTQTPRYLIKTRGQQVTLSCSPISGHRSVSWYQQTPGQGLQFLFEYFSETQRNKGNFPGRFSGRQFSNSRSEMNVSTLELGDSALYLCASSQQGYNEQFFGPGTRLTVL.

As concerns this clone: The junction differs from germline at one of its ends, possibly a read error. The chain couples TRBV7-7 to TRBJ2-2, with D hard to call. The germline CDR1 and CDR2 sequences are SSHAT and FNYEAQ (reference sequence). CDR3 length: 12 amino acids. The CDR3 nucleotides are TGTGCTAGCAGCTCTCTCACCGGGGAGCTGTTTTTT. Translating gives CASSSLTGELFF.

The chain is built from TRBV27 and TRBJ1-5; TRBD1 aligns across 10 bases. Germline trimming cut 5 bases from V and 9 bases from J; bases unmatched to any gene: 16. CDR1 is MNHEY and CDR2 is SMNVEV in the germline V gene (reference sequence). The CDR3 totals 17 residues. CDR3 coding DNA: TGTGCCAGCAGTCCAAGCCGGACAGGGGGGGTAGGTCGGCCCCAGCATTTT. Translation gives CASSPSRTGGVGRPQHF.

V usage is TRBV5-5 and J usage is TRBJ2-3; the match to TRBD2 covers 9 bases. CDR1 and CDR2 from the germline V gene are SGHKS and YYEKEE (reference sequence). The CDR3 has 17 amino acids. Unmatched junction bases numbered 9, after V lost 0 bases and J lost 4 bases. DNA of the CDR3: TGTGCCAGCAGCTTGGGGGCCCCTAGCGGGGTCGCAGATACGCAGTATTTT. Translation gives CASSLGAPSGVADTQYF. The full variable domain, in which reference TRBV5-5 and TRBJ2-3 provide the parts outside the CDR3, is DAGVTQSPTHLIKTRGQQVTLRCSPISGHKSVSWYQQVLGQGPQFIFQYYEKEERGRGNFPDRFSARQFPNYSSELNVNALLLGDSALYLCASSLGAPSGVADTQYFGPGTRLTVL.

DNA of the CDR3: TGTGCCAGCAGTTTAGAGTGGGAGACCCAGTACTTC. It codes for CASSLEWETQYF. The rearrangement joins TRBV28 to TRBJ2-5, with D unresolved. The V end lost 2 bases, the J end lost 5 bases, and 6 bases lay between the germline ends. Looked up from germline, CDR1 is MDHEN and CDR2 is SYDVKM. The CDR3 extends over 12 amino acids.

The rearrangement joins TRBV6-4 to TRBJ1-2, with a tentative D call TRBD1 (5 bases). V lost 0 bases, J lost 0 bases, and 23 bases lay in between. The length of the CDR3 is 20 residues. The germline V gene encodes CDR1 MRHNA and CDR2 SNTAGT. The CDR3 nucleotides read TGTGCCAGCAGTGACTCGGCGGGACGGGGAGGCCTCGACGCTAACTATGGCTACACCTTC. Translation gives CASSDSAGRGGLDANYGYTF.

The genes are TRBV18 and TRBJ2-7; D remains unclear. The germline V and J ends were trimmed by 6 bases and 0 bases, with 3 bases remaining between them. The CDR3 consists of 11 residues. Germline-derived CDR1 and CDR2 are KGHSH and LQKENI. DNA of the CDR3: TGTGCCAGCTCTATCTCCTACGAGCAGTACTTC. As protein: CASSISYEQYF.

This clone has just a few counts. V gene TRBV9 combines with J gene TRBJ1-5; 8 positions agree with TRBD1. The CDR3 runs to 19 residues. V lost 1 base to trimming and J lost 1 base; unmatched junction nucleotides: 13. Germline V gives CDR1 SGDLS, CDR2 YYNGEE. In nucleotides, the CDR3 is TGTGCCAGCAGCGTATATGAGGACAGGGAGGTGCGGAGCAATCAGCCCCAGCATTTT. This encodes CASSVYEDREVRSNQPQHF.

The sample holds one count of this clone. This chain uses TRBV7-2 with TRBJ1-3; 9 bases fit TRBD1. There are 19 residues in the CDR3. The ends lost 3 bases at V and 2 bases at J; junction bases unmatched: 14. Germline V gene lookup returns CDR1 SGHTA and CDR2 FQGNSA. The CDR3 spells CASSLLTWGTGKTGNTIYF. The DNA for the CDR3 is TGTGCCAGCAGCTTGCTTACGTGGGGGACAGGGAAAACTGGAAACACCATATATTTT.

The rearrangement uses TRBV5-1 and TRBJ1-1, with no clear D. Germline assignment: CDR1 SGHRS and CDR2 YFSETQ. There are 13 residues in the CDR3. V lost 5 bases, J lost 0 bases, and 8 bases lay in between. The CDR3 reads CASREVLNTEAFF. In DNA, the CDR3 is TGCGCCAGCAGGGAGGTTTTGAACACTGAAGCTTTCTTT.